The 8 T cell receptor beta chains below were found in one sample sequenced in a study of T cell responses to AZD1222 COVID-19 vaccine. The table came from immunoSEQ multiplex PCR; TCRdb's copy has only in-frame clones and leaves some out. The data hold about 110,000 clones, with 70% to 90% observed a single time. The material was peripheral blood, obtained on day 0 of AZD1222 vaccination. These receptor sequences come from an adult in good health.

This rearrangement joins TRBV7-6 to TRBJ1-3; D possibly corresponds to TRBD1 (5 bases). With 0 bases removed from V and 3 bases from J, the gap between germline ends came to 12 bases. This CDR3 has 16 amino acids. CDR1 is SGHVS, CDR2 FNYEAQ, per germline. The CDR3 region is CASSLAGATIGNTIYF. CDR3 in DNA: TGTGCCAGCAGCTTAGCAGGGGCGACTATTGGAAACACCATATATTTT.

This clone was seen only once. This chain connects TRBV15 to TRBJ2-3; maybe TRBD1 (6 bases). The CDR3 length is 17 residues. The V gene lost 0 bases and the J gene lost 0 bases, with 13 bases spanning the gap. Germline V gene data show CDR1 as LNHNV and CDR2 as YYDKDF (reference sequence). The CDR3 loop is CATSRDRPGQSTDTQYF. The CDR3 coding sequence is TGTGCCACCAGCAGAGATCGGCCGGGACAAAGCACAGATACGCAGTATTTT. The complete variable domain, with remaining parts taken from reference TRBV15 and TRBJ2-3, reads DAMVIQNPRYQVTQFGKPVTLSCSQTLNHNVMYWYQQKSSQAPKLLFHYYDKDFNNEADTPDNFQSRRPNTSFCFLDIRSPGLGDTAMYLCATSRDRPGQSTDTQYFGPGTRLTVL.

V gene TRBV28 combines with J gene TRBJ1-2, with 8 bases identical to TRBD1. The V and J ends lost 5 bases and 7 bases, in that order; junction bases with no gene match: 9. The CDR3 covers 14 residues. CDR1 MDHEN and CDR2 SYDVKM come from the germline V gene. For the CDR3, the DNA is TGTGCCAGCAGTCCGGGACAGGACGGGTCTGGCTACACCTTC. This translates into CASSPGQDGSGYTF.

The CDR3 is CASSIRKGSGGELFF. The CDR3 DNA sequence: TGTGCCAGTAGTATACGTAAGGGATCGGGCGGGGAGCTGTTTTTT. The rearrangement uses TRBV19 and TRBJ2-2, with D uncertain. V gave up 2 bases and J gave up 7 bases, with 14 bases separating them. Germline V CDR1 and CDR2: LNHDA, SQIVND (reference sequence). CDR3 length equals 15 residues.

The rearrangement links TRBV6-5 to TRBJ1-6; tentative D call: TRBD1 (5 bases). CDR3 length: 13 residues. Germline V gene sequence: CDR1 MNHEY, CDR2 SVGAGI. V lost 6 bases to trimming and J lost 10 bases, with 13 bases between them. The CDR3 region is CASSPEGSSPLHF. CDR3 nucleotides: TGTGCCAGCAGCCCGGAGGGGTCCTCACCCCTCCACTTT.

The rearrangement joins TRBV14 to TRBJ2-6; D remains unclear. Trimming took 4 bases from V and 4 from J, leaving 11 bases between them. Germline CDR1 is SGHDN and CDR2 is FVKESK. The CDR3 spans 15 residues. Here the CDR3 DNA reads TGTGCCAGCAGCCCCGACTTTTCCGGGGCCAACGTCCTGACTTTC. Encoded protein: CASSPDFSGANVLTF.

The DNA of the CDR3 is TGTGCCAGCAGTTCCTCAGCGGGGAGCACAGATACGCAGTATTTT. As protein: CASSSSAGSTDTQYF. V is TRBV7-8 and J is TRBJ2-3; 7 positions agree with TRBD2. The CDR3 covers 15 residues. Germline assignment: CDR1 SGHVS and CDR2 FQNEAQ. J gave up 0 bases and V 6 bases, and 6 bases lay outside the gene matches.

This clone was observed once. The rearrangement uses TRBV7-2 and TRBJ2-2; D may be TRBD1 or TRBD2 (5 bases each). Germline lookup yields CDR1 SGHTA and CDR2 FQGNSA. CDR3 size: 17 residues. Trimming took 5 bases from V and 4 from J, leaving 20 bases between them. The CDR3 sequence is CASSPVQVGAATGELFF. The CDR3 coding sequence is TGTGCCAGCAGCCCCGTACAGGTCGGAGCGGCCACCGGGGAGCTGTTTTTT.